Here is one T cell receptor beta chain with its context. The data were produced by immunoSEQ multiplex PCR, yet TCRdb's version contains in-frame clones alone and is incomplete. The sample has tens of thousands of clones, roughly 90% seen once. The CDR3 runs 15 residues. The V segment lost 2 bases and the J segment 7 bases; nucleotides outside the gene matches: 4. Germline V gene sequence: CDR1 LGHNA, CDR2 YSLEER. The sample belongs to a study of blood T cell repertoires in COVID-19. About the study: Italy, Spain and the United States were the sources of the convalescent and acute COVID-19 samples.

The sample was peripheral blood. The sequence was collected from a human donor in a cohort sampled during active COVID-19. This chain joins TRBV4-3 and TRBJ1-6, with 8 bases fitting TRBD1. Here the CDR3 reads CASSQTGQDNSPLHF. As DNA, the CDR3 is TGCGCCAGCAGCCAAACGGGACAGGACAATTCACCCCTCCACTTT.